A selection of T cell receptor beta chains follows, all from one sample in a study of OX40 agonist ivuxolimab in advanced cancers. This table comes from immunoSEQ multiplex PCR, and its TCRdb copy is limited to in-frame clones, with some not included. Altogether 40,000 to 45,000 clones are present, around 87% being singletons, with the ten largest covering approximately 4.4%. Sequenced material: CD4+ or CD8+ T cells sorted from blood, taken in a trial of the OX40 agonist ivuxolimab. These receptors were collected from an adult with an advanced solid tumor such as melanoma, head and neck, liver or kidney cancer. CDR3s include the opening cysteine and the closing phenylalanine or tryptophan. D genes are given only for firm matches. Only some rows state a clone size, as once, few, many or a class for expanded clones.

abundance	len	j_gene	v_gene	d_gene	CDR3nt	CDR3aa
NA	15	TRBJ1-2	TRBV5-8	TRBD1	TGTGCCAGCAGCGCACAGGGGCCCTCTAACTATGGCTACACCTTC	CASSAQGPSNYGYTF
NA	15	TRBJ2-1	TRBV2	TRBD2	TGTGCCAGCAGCCTAAGAGGAAGCGGGGGGAATGAGCAGTTCTTC	CASSLRGSGGNEQFF
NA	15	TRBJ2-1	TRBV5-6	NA	TGTGCCAGCAGCTTAAGGCTAGCAGATTACAATGAGCAGTTCTTC	CASSLRLADYNEQFF
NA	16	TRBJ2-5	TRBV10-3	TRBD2	TGTGCCATCAGTGAGCCCTCTAGCGGGAGCTTGGAGACCCAGTACTTC	CAISEPSSGSLETQYF
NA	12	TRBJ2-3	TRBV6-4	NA	TGTGCCAGCAGTGGACATACAGATACGCAGTATTTT	CASSGHTDTQYF
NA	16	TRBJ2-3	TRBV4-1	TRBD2	TGCGCCAGCAGCCAGCAACTAGCGGGAGGGGGAGATACGCAGTATTTT	CASSQQLAGGGDTQYF
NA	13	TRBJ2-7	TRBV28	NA	TGTGCCAGCAGTTTCAGGGGTTTATACGAGCAGTACTTC	CASSFRGLYEQYF
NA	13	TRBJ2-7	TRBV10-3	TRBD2	TGTGCCATCAAACCAGCGGGAGTATTCGAGCAGTACTTC	CAIKPAGVFEQYF
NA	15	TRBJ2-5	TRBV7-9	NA	TGTGCCAGCAGCTTAGGTCGGGCGCAGGGGGAGACCCAGTACTTC	CASSLGRAQGETQYF
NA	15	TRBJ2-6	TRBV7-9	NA	TGTGCCAGCAGCTTGAAGGGGGCTGGGGCCAACGTCCTGACTTTC	CASSLKGAGANVLTF
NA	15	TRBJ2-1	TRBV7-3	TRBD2	TGTGCCAGCAGCTTATTGGGAGGGCCGGATAATGAGCAGTTCTTC	CASSLLGGPDNEQFF
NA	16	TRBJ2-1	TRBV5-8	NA	TGTGCCAGCAGCTTGACGGTGAAAAGCTCCTACAATGAGCAGTTCTTC	CASSLTVKSSYNEQFF
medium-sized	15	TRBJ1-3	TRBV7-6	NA	TGTGCCAGCAGCCCAAGTACAACAGCCGGAAACACCATATATTTT	CASSPSTTAGNTIYF
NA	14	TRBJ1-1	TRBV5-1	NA	TGCGCCAGCAGTTTGGGGGGTAGAGACACTGAAGCTTTCTTT	CASSLGGRDTEAFF
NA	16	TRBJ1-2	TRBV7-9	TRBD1	TGTGCCAGCAGCTTAGTTAACCCCGGGACAGGGGGTGGCTACACCTTC	CASSLVNPGTGGGYTF
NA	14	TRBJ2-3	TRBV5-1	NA	TGCGCCAGCAAGCCGACCCCTAGCACAGATACGCAGTATTTT	CASKPTPSTDTQYF
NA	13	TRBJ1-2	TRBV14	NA	TGTGCCAGCAGCCGAAGAGTCGGGGGAGGCTACACCTTC	CASSRRVGGGYTF
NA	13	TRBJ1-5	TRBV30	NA	TGTGCCTGGAGTCAAGAGGGCAATCAGCCCCAGCATTTT	CAWSQEGNQPQHF
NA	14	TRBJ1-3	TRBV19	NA	TGTGCCAGTAGTCTCGGGGGATTTGGAAACACCATATATTTT	CASSLGGFGNTIYF
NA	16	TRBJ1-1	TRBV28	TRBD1	TGTGCCAGCAGTTTTCAGACAGGGAGGCGGAGGGCTGAAGCTTTCTTT	CASSFQTGRRRAEAFF
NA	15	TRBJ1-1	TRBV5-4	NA	TGTGCCAGCAGCTTGGGGGGGTATGGGGACACTGAAGCTTTCTTT	CASSLGGYGDTEAFF
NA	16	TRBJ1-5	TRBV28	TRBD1	TGTGCCAGCAGTTTCAGGACAGGGGTTAGCAATCAGCCCCAGCATTTT	CASSFRTGVSNQPQHF